This T cell receptor (beta chain) comes out of a study of T cell changes during pregnancy in multiple sclerosis (dated by TCRdb to 2018 to 2020). For the study in its entirety: The study examined how the T cell repertoire changed over the course of pregnancy in women with multiple sclerosis.

A remark on this clone: No antigen is known for it. Base quality data are lacking; no much larger clone is found one base away.

The germline V gene encodes CDR1 GTSNPN and CDR2 SVGIG (reference sequence). V ends up 3 bases short and J 9 bases short, with an unmatched junction base count of 6. The CDR3 measures 14 amino acids from cysteine to phenylalanine. Only the CDR3 region is kept as DNA, spanning 42 bases read in frame from base 1. The library was generated by the immunoSEQ multiplex PCR assay. What TCRdb holds here is the immuneACCESS table cut down to in-frame rearrangements. Part of the clones is not present; checked against another copy, under half of the missing clones reflect an unresolved V gene, and the others are unexplained. This sample has some 99,000 clones in its table, and about 91% of those were observed once. The ten top clones hold approximately 2% of the sample.

The source is a female donor in good health, enrolled as a control in a pregnancy study. Recombination linked TRBV30 to TRBJ1-6; 9 nucleotides in the junction match TRBD1. Material: peripheral blood, obtained after pregnancy. The CDR3 region has the sequence CAWRGQGGSSPLHF. The nucleotide sequence is TGTGCCTGGAGGGGACAGGGAGGGAGTTCACCCCTCCACTTT.